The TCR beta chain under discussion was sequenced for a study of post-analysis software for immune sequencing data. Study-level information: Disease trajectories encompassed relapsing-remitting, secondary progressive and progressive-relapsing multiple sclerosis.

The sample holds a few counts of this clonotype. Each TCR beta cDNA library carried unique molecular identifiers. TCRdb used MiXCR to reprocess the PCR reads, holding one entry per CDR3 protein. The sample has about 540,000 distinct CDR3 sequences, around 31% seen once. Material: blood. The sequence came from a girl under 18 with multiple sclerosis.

CDR3 sequence reads: CASSPIIAGTGYNEQFF. Here the CDR3 DNA reads TGTGCCAGCAGCCCTATTATAGCGGGGACGGGATACAATGAGCAGTTCTTC. The chain uses TRBV7-9 and TRBJ2-1; 8 positions match TRBD2. Germline V lookup: CDR1 SEHNR, CDR2 FQNEAQ (reference sequence). Trimming cost V 5 bases and J 4 bases; bases outside gene matches: 13. The CDR3 contains 17 residues.